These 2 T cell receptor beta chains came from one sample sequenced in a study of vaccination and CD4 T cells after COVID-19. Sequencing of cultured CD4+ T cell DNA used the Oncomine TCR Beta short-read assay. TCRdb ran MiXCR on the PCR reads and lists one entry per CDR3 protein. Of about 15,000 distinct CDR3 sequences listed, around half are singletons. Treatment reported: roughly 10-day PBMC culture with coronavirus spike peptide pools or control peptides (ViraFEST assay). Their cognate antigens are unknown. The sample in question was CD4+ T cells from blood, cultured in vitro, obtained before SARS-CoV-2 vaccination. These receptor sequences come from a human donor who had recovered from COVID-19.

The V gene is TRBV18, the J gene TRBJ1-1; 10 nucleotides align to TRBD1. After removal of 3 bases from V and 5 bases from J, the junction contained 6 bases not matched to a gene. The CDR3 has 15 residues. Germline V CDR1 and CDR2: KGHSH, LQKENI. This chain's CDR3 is CASSPRTGQGTEAFF. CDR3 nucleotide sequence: TGTGCCAGCTCACCGAGAACGGGACAGGGGACTGAAGCTTTCTTT.

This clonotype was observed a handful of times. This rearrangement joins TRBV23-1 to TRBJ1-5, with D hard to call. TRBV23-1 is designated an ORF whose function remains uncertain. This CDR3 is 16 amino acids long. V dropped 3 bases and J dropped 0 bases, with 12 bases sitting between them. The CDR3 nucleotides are TGCGCCAGCAGTCATAAATTAGGGTATAGCAATCAGCCCCAGCATTTT. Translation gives CASSHKLGYSNQPQHF.